This entry concerns a single TCR beta chain. Its antigen is not identified. Germline V gives CDR1 ENHRY, CDR2 SYGVKD. V was clipped by 5 bases and J by 6 bases, with 10 bases between them. The CDR3 sequence is 13 residues long. Oncomine TCR Beta short-read sequencing was applied to DNA from cultured CD4+ T cells. Via MiXCR, TCRdb re-called the PCR reads, giving one row per CDR3 protein. The table lists around 15,000 distinct CDR3 sequences, less than 75% of them singletons. Treatment: approximately 9-day PBMC culture with coronavirus spike peptide pools or control peptides (ViraFEST assay). These data belong to a study of vaccination and CD4 T cells after COVID-19.

The chain has TRBV10-3 and TRBJ2-2; D gene unclear. The sample comprised CD4+ T cells from blood, cultured in vitro. The source is a human donor who had recovered from COVID-19. The CDR3 region is CAISIGRAGELFF. CDR3 DNA: TGTGCCATCAGTATTGGTCGGGCCGGGGAGCTGTTTTTT.